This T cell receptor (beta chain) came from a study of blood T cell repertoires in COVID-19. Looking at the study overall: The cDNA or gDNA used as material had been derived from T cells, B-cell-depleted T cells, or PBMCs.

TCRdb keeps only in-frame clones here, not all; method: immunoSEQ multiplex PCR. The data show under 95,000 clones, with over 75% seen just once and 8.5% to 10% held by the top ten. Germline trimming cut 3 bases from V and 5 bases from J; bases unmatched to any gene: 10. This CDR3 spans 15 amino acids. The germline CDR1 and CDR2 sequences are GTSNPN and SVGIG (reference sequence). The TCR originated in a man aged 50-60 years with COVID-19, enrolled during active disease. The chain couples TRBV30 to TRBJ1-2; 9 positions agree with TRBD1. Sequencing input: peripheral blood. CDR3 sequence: CAWRERTGVRYGYTF. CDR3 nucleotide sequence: TGTGCCTGGAGGGAACGGACAGGGGTTAGATATGGCTACACCTTC.